A single sample is the source of the 17 T cell receptor beta chains below, sequenced in a study of CD8+ T cells in alopecia areata. Sorting of pooled cutaneous lymph node cells was based on CD4, CD8alpha, NKG2D, NKG2ACE and other markers. Investigators isolated RNA and reverse transcribed it into cDNA to act as the sequencing template. Some clones are missing from TCRdb's copy, which holds only in-frame ones; the method was immunoSEQ multiplex PCR. The sample lists more than 250,000 clones, none appearing once, the ten largest making up about 1.1%. The sequencing input was CD4+ T cells sorted from a lymph node. The receptors were sampled from a C3H/HeJ mouse with alopecia areata. The strain's MHC type: H2-k.

With respect to this clone: Gene labels here are mouse ones. The CDR3 end falls 4 residues outside the read, so it is completed with the germline J gene. The rearrangement joins TRBV13-3 to TRBJ2-2, with D possibly matching TRBD1 (5 bases). The CDR3 has 13 amino acids. V lost 6 bases and J 0 bases, leaving 6 bases between the germline ends. Germline CDR1 NNHDY, CDR2 SYVADS. The CDR3 sequence is CASMTANTGQLYF. The covered CDR3 bases are TGTGCCAGCATGACAGCAAACACCGGG.

Comment on this clone: Gene names refer to mouse genes. The CDR3 end lies 4 residues beyond the end of the read and is filled in from the germline J gene. This specimen includes other DNA sequences encoding the same CDR3. The chain has TRBV13-1 and TRBJ2-2; tentative D call: TRBD2 (5 bases). The length of the CDR3 is 15 residues. Germline V gene sequence: CDR1 NSHNY, CDR2 SYGAGN. V was pared by 1 base and J by 1 base, with 8 bases between. Here the CDR3 reads CASSDPGLNTGQLYF. The CDR3 DNA, read in part, is TGTGCCAGCAGTGATCCTGGGTTAAACACCGGG.

This clone appeared a few times. Each gene name is a mouse one. This chain's CDR3 is CTCRNRGGAETLYF. Incomplete CDR3 DNA: TGCACCTGCAGAAACAGGGGAGGAGCAGAA. The chain recombines TRBV1 with TRBJ2-3, with 7 bases lining up with TRBD1. The CDR3 end lies 4 residues beyond the end of the read and is filled in from the germline J gene. With 6 bases clipped from V and 3 bases from J, the junction kept 6 bases outside the gene matches. Germline V gene sequence: CDR1 NSQYPW, CDR2 LRSPGD (reference sequence). The CDR3 totals 14 residues.

The sample holds a few counts of this clone. Any gene name here is a mouse gene name. With the read ending 4 residues before the CDR3 end, the germline J gene is used to fill in that end. This chain joins TRBV3 and TRBJ2-2; 9 nucleotides align to TRBD1. The V gene's germline CDR1 is SNHLY and CDR2 FYNGKV (reference sequence). This CDR3 is built from 18 residues. The J segment lost 1 base and the V segment lost 1 base, leaving 7 bases of the junction unmatched. CDR3 amino acids: CASSLGGTGKRNTGQLYF. Partial CDR3 DNA: TGTGCCAGCAGCTTAGGCGGGACAGGGAAGAGAAACACCGGG.

In its sample, this clone was seen a few times. The genes and germline here are from mouse. The missing CDR3 end, 4 residues past where the read stops, is filled in from the germline J gene. This sequence joins TRBV5 and TRBJ2-1; 8 bases fit TRBD2. Trimming took 3 bases from V and 1 from J; bases not matched to a gene: 2. This CDR3 contains 15 residues. Germline V gives CDR1 LGHNA, CDR2 YNLKQL (reference sequence). CDR3: CASSHRLGNYAEQFF. Incomplete CDR3 DNA: TGTGCCAGCAGCCATCGACTGGGGAACTATGCT.

This clone was recorded a few times. The germline and genes are mouse ones. The read gets to within 4 residues of the CDR3 end, and the germline J gene fills in the rest. The gene calls are TRBV17 and TRBJ2-2; 13 bases align to TRBD2. CDR1 is MNHDT, CDR2 YYDKIL, per germline. This CDR3 region has 19 residues. J lost 0 bases, V lost 6 bases, and 10 bases had no gene match. CDR3 sequence: CASSPYRDWGGANTGQLYF. The sequenced part of the CDR3 DNA is TGTGCTAGCAGCCCGTACCGGGACTGGGGGGGTGCAAACACCGGG.

On this clone itself: Gene names denote mouse genes. The CDR3 end lies 4 residues beyond the end of the read and is filled in from the germline J gene. The chain couples TRBV13-2 to TRBJ2-7; TRBD1 aligns across 7 bases. The CDR3 length is 14 residues. Looked up from germline, CDR1 is NNHNN and CDR2 is SYGAGS (reference sequence). The CDR3 sequence is CASGDGGQPYEQYF. The covered CDR3 bases are TGTGCCAGCGGTGATGGGGGACAGCCTTAT.

This clone was seen more than once but under ten times. Here the gene names and germline are mouse. From the germline J gene comes the end of the CDR3, since the read stops 4 residues before it. J is TRBJ2-7 and V is TRBV1; tentative D call: TRBD1 (6 bases). Germline CDR1 NSQYPW, CDR2 LRSPGD (reference sequence). V lost 2 bases, J lost 1 base, and 12 bases lay in between. The length of the CDR3 is 15 residues. The CDR3 DNA, read in part, is TGCACCTGCAGTGCAATCCCTGGACAGTCCTAT. Amino acids: CTCSAIPGQSY. The full CDR3 sequence reads CTCSAIPGQSYEQYF.

A word on this clone: The germline and genes are mouse ones. The read ends 3 residues shy of where the CDR3 ends; the end is completed using the germline J gene. This chain links TRBV19 with TRBJ1-6; D is perhaps TRBD1 (6 bases). TRBJ1-6 is identified as an open reading frame with a role that is uncertain. CDR3 length equals 15 residues. Germline V lookup: CDR1 FNHDT, CDR2 SITEND (reference sequence). V was clipped by 5 bases and J by 0 bases, with 9 bases between them. This chain's CDR3 is CASRRDISYNSPLYF. Partial CDR3 DNA: TGTGCCAGCAGACGGGACATTTCCTATAATTCGCCC.

This clone was seen only a few times. Mouse gene names and germline throughout. Sequencing ends 3 residues short of the CDR3 end; the germline J gene provides the rest. V is TRBV1 and J is TRBJ1-6, with no clear D. TRBJ1-6 is an ORF, and what it does is uncertain. V lost 0 bases to trimming and J lost 2 bases, with 5 bases between them. CDR1 is NSQYPW and CDR2 is LRSPGD in the germline V gene (reference sequence). This CDR3 is 15 amino acids long. The covered CDR3 bases are TGCACCTGCAGTGCAGAGGGGACCTATAATTCGCCC. Translated, it gives CTCSAEGTYNSP. The whole CDR3 is CTCSAEGTYNSPLYF.

Regarding this clone: The gene names here belong to mouse. With the read ending 4 residues before the CDR3 end, the germline J gene is used to fill in that end. Distinct nucleotide sequences in the sample also encode this CDR3. The V gene is TRBV1, the J gene TRBJ2-3; TRBD2 might be the D (5 bases). Germline CDR1 and CDR2: NSQYPW and LRSPGD (reference sequence). Trimming pared 1 base from V and 0 bases from J, leaving 8 bases between. The CDR3 has 15 residues. The CDR3 DNA, read in part, is TGCACCTGCAGTGCAGGTGGGGTTAGTGCAGAA. Its translation is CTCSAGGVSAE. The complete CDR3 protein is CTCSAGGVSAETLYF.

On this clone itself: Mouse names are used for the genes. The read falls 4 residues short of the CDR3 end, and the missing part is taken from the germline J gene. The chain recombines TRBV13-2 with TRBJ2-1, with 8 bases matching TRBD2. The germline V gene has CDR1 NNHNN and CDR2 SYGAGS (reference sequence). Trimming took 7 bases from V and 6 from J; bases not matched to a gene: 6. The CDR3 has 13 residues. This CDR3 is CASLSGGTAEQFF. The covered CDR3 bases are TGTGCCAGCCTTTCTGGGGGGACTGCT.

This clone was seen only a few times. Mouse gene names apply. The read ends 4 residues early relative to the CDR3; the germline J gene fills the gap. V is TRBV1 and J is TRBJ2-3; D remains unclear. This CDR3 has 15 amino acids. The V gene lost 0 bases and the J gene lost 2 bases, with 9 bases spanning the gap. CDR1 is NSQYPW, CDR2 LRSPGD, per germline (reference sequence). The CDR3 DNA, read in part, is TGCACCTGCAGTGCAGATCTCTGGATTGCAGAA. This codes for CTCSADLWIAE. The entire CDR3 protein reads CTCSADLWIAETLYF.

This clone was observed a handful of times. Any gene name here is a mouse gene name. The CDR3 end lies 4 residues beyond the end of the read and is filled in from the germline J gene. In the same sample, other DNA sequences code for this CDR3. The rearrangement links TRBV5 to TRBJ2-2; D call uncertain. From germline, CDR1 is LGHNA and CDR2 YNLKQL (reference sequence). V was shortened by 3 bases and J by 0 bases, with 5 bases between the two germline ends. This CDR3 is built from 14 residues. CDR3 sequence: CASSHTTNTGQLYF. The sequenced CDR3 bases are TGTGCCAGCAGCCATACAACAAACACCGGG.

This clone has more than one count but fewer than ten. The gene names given are mouse names. The read ends 4 residues early relative to the CDR3; the germline J gene fills the gap. The chain uses TRBV29 and TRBJ2-2, with D perhaps matching TRBD2 (6 bases). Germline loops: CDR1 MSHET, CDR2 SYDVDS. The CDR3 consists of 14 residues. Trimming stripped 2 bases from V and 3 bases from J, with 7 bases between. Partial CDR3 DNA: TGTGCTAGCAGTTTAATGGGGGACACCGGG. As protein: CASSLMGDTG. The complete CDR3 reads CASSLMGDTGQLYF.

The sample holds a few counts of this clone. Germline and genes: mouse. The read terminates 4 residues ahead of where the CDR3 ends, so the germline J gene completes it. This sequence joins TRBV17 and TRBJ2-1; tentative D call: TRBD2 (6 bases). This CDR3 comprises 14 residues. Germline assignment: CDR1 MNHDT and CDR2 YYDKIL. The DNA read from the CDR3 is TGTGCTAGCAGTAGTGGGGGAAGGGAAGCT. This gives the protein CASSSGGREA. The full CDR3 is CASSSGGREAEQFF. Combining the CDR3 with reference TRBV17 and TRBJ2-1 gives the whole variable domain DTTVKQNPRYKLARVGKPVNLICSQTMNHDTMYWYQKKPNQAPKLLLFYYDKILNREADTFEKFQSSRPNNSFCSLYIGSAGLEYSAMYLCASSSGGREAEQFFGPGTRLTVL.

A few counts support this clone. Genes and germline come from the mouse. The read falls 4 residues short of the CDR3 end, and the missing part is taken from the germline J gene. The genes are TRBV1 and TRBJ2-7; 9 positions agree with TRBD1. Germline trimming cut 1 base from V and 2 bases from J; bases unmatched to any gene: 6. The CDR3 runs to 16 residues. Germline assignment: CDR1 NSQYPW and CDR2 LRSPGD (reference sequence). CDR3 bases read: TGCACCTGCAGTGCAGTTTCGGGACAGGGACCCTAT. It specifies CTCSAVSGQGPY. Given in full, the CDR3 is CTCSAVSGQGPYEQYF.